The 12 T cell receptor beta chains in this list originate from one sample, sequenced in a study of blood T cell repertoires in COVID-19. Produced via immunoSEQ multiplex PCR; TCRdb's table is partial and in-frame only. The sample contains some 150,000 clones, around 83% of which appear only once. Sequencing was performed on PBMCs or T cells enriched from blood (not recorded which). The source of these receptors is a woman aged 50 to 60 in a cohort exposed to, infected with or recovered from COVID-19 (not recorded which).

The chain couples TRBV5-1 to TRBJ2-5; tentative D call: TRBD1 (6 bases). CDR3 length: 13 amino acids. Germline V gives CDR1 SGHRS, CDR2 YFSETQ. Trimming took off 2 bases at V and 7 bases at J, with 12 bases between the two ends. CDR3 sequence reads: CASSFRGEGTQYF. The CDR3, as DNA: TGCGCCAGCAGCTTCAGGGGAGAAGGGACCCAGTACTTC.

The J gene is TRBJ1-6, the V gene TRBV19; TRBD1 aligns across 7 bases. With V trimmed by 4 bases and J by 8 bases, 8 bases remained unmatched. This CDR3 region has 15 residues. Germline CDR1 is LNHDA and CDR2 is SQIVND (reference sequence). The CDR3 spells CASSTWTGQDSPLHF. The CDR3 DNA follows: TGTGCCAGTAGTACCTGGACAGGTCAAGATTCACCCCTCCACTTT.

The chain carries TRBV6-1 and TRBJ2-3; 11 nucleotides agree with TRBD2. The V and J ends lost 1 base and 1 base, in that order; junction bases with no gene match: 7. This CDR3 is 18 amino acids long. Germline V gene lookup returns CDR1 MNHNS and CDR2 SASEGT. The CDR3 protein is CASSEGNSGRAGTDTQYF. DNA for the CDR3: TGTGCCAGCAGTGAAGGAAATAGCGGGAGGGCGGGCACAGATACGCAGTATTTT.

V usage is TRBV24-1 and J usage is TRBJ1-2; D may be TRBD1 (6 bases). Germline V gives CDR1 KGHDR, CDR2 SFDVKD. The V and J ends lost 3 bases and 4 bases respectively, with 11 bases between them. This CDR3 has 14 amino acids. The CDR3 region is CATSDPTGTYGYTF. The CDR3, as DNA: TGTGCCACCAGTGATCCCACAGGGACCTATGGCTACACCTTC.

The CDR3 DNA follows: TGTGCCAGTAGGACAGGGACGACTAACTATGGCTACACCTTC. Its translation: CASRTGTTNYGYTF. This chain uses TRBV6-5 with TRBJ1-2, with TRBD1 identical over 8 bases. Germline assignment: CDR1 MNHEY and CDR2 SVGAGI. This CDR3 has 14 residues. V was pared by 9 bases and J by 0 bases, with 6 bases of the junction left unmatched.

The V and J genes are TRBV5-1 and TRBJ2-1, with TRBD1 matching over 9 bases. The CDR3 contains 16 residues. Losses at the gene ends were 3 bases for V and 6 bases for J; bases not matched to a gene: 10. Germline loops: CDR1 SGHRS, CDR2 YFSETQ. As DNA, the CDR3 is TGCGCCAGCAGCTCAGAACCCCCGGGACAGGGCAATGAGCAGTTCTTC. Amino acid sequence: CASSSEPPGQGNEQFF.

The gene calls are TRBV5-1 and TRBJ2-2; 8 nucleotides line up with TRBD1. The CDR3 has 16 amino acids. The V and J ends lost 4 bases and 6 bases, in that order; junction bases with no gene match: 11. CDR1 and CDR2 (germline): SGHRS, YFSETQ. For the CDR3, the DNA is TGCGCCAGCAGCCCACGGGGTACAGGGGGGCCCGGGGAGCTGTTTTTT. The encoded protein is CASSPRGTGGPGELFF.

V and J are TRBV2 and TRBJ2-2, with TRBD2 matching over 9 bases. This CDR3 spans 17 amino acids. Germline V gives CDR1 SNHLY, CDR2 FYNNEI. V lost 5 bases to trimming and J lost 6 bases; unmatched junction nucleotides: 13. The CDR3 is CASSRNSGSPIAGELFF. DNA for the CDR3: TGTGCCAGCAGTCGGAATAGCGGGAGTCCCATTGCCGGGGAGCTGTTTTTT.

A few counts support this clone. The CDR3 DNA is TGTGCCAGCGGTTTTTCTAGCGGGAGCGGAACCGGGGAGCTGTTTTTT. The encoded protein is CASGFSSGSGTGELFF. The V gene is TRBV7-9, the J gene TRBJ2-2, with 10 bases that match TRBD2. Germline V lookup: CDR1 SEHNR, CDR2 FQNEAQ (reference sequence). This CDR3 has 16 residues. With V trimmed by 8 bases and J by 5 bases, 11 bases remained unmatched.

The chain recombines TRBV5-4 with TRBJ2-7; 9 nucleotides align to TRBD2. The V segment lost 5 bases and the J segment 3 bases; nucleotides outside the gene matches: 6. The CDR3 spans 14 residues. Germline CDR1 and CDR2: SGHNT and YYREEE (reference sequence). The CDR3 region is CASSLAGDLYEQYF. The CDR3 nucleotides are TGTGCCAGCAGTTTAGCGGGGGACCTCTACGAGCAGTACTTC.

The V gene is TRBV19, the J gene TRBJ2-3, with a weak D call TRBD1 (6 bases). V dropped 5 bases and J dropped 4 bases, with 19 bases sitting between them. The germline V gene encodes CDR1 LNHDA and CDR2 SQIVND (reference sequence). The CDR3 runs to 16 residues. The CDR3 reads CASSRRPDRSADTQYF. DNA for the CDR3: TGTGCCAGTAGTCGCAGACCCGACAGGTCGGCAGATACGCAGTATTTT.

The CDR3 nucleotides are TGTGCCAGCAGCTTATCATACCAAGAGACCCAGTACTTC. This gives the protein CASSLSYQETQYF. The chain is built from TRBV11-3 and TRBJ2-5; no clear D. The V end was cut by 2 bases, the J end by 0 bases, with 4 bases between. This CDR3 spans 13 amino acids. CDR1 and CDR2 (germline): SGHNT, YENEEA.